These 27 T cell receptor beta chains share one sample of origin, sequenced in a study of T cells of healthy individuals. MiXCR, run by TCRdb on the 5' RACE reads, gives a single entry per CDR3 protein. This table has 40,000 to 60,000 distinct CDR3 sequences, roughly 15% appearing once. These receptors originate from a human donor in good health.

Worth noting for this clonotype: This sequence may be a read error, since a much larger clone differs from it by one base. The rearrangement uses TRBV9 and TRBJ2-7; D not certain. Trimming took off 0 bases at V and 0 bases at J, with 16 bases between the two ends. This CDR3 comprises 17 residues. In germline, CDR1 is SGDLS, CDR2 YYNGEE. For the CDR3, the DNA is TGTGCCAGCAGCGTAGGAAGAGAGGACGGTGACTCCTACGAGCAGTACTTC. Translated, it gives CASSVGREDGDSYEQYF.

This clonotype was recorded many times. The J gene is TRBJ2-7, the V gene TRBV30; D uncertain. The ends were cut back, 0 bases at V and 5 bases at J, with 11 bases in the middle. The germline V gene has CDR1 GTSNPN and CDR2 SVGIG (reference sequence). The CDR3 totals 13 residues. The CDR3 nucleotides read TGTGCCTGGAGTGTGAGTGGTCCGGACGAGCAGTACTTC. Translating it yields CAWSVSGPDEQYF.

Comments on this clonotype: This may be a read error, as it is one base from a much larger clone. The chain joins TRBV6-2 or TRBV6-3 to TRBJ2-2, with D perhaps TRBD1 (5 bases). Germline CDR1 and CDR2: MNHEY and SVGEGT. The CDR3 is 15 residues long. The CDR3 sequence is CDSSYGQGNTGELFF. In DNA, the CDR3 is TGTGACAGCAGTTACGGGCAGGGTAACACCGGGGAGCTGTTTTTT.

This clonotype was counted only a few times. The chain recombines TRBV9 with TRBJ1-1, with unresolved D. The CDR3 runs 13 residues. Trimming left V 0 bases short and J 5 bases short, with 8 bases between. The germline CDR1 and CDR2 sequences are SGDLS and YYNGEE. The CDR3 DNA reads as TGTGCCAGCAGCGTAGGGGCGGAAACTGAAGCTTTCTTT. The encoded protein is CASSVGAETEAFF. Filled out from reference TRBV9 and TRBJ1-1, the complete variable domain reads DSGVTQTPKHLITATGQRVTLRCSPRSGDLSVYWYQQSLDQGLQFLIQYYNGEERAKGNILERFSAQQFPDLHSELNLSSLELGDSALYFCASSVGAETEAFFGQGTRLTVV.

This clonotype appeared a few times. This sequence joins TRBV27 and TRBJ2-7; TRBD1 agrees at 10 bases. This CDR3 region has 15 residues. Trimming at V came to 6 bases and at J to 5 bases, leaving 10 bases not matched to a gene. The V gene's germline CDR1 is MNHEY and CDR2 SMNVEV (reference sequence). CDR3 nucleotide sequence: TGTGCCAGCAGGCAGGGACAGGGGCGCACCCACGAGCAGTACTTC. Amino acids: CASRQGQGRTHEQYF.

This clonotype occurred many times. The rearrangement links TRBV6-5 to TRBJ2-3, with D uncertain. The V gene lost 2 bases and the J gene lost 2 bases, with 11 bases spanning the gap. In germline, CDR1 is MNHEY, CDR2 SVGAGI. The CDR3 is 15 amino acids. This chain's CDR3 is CASSYKGEYTDTQYF. The CDR3 DNA follows: TGTGCCAGCAGTTACAAGGGCGAATACACAGATACGCAGTATTTT.

In its sample, this clonotype was seen a few times. The rearrangement uses TRBV7-2 and TRBJ1-5; maybe TRBD1 (5 bases). Trimming shortened V by 5 bases and J by 6 bases, and 11 bases separated the two germline ends. The V gene's germline CDR1 is SGHTA and CDR2 FQGNSA. CDR3 length equals 13 residues. The CDR3 DNA is TGTGCCAGCAGCCCCTGGACAACTCAGCCCCAGCATTTT. It is translated as CASSPWTTQPQHF. The variable domain in full, completed from reference TRBV7-2 and TRBJ1-5, reads GAGVSQSPSNKVTEKGKDVELRCDPISGHTALYWYRQSLGQGLEFLIYFQGNSAPDKSGLPSDRFSAERTGGSVSTLTIQRTQQEDSAVYLCASSPWTTQPQHFGDGTRLSIL.

A few counts support this clonotype. V and J are TRBV6-5 and TRBJ2-2; D not certain. V dropped 2 bases and J dropped 4 bases, with 8 bases sitting between them. The CDR3 spans 14 residues. The germline V gene encodes CDR1 MNHEY and CDR2 SVGAGI. This CDR3 reads CASSYGQSTGELFF. DNA for the CDR3: TGTGCCAGCAGTTACGGGCAGTCCACCGGGGAGCTGTTTTTT.

This clonotype has at least ten counts. The genes are TRBV7-2 and TRBJ2-3, with a tentative D call TRBD2 (6 bases). The CDR3 consists of 16 residues. Trimming cost V 7 bases and J 0 bases, with 17 bases left between them. Germline values: CDR1 SGHTA, CDR2 FQGNSA. This CDR3 is CASTSAGGRSTDTQYF. The DNA of the CDR3 is TGTGCCAGCACCTCCGCCGGAGGGCGAAGCACAGATACGCAGTATTTT.

This clonotype showed up just a few times. V usage is TRBV7-6 and J usage is TRBJ2-7; 7 bases line up with TRBD1. Germline assignment: CDR1 SGHVS and CDR2 FNYEAQ. Losses at the gene ends were 3 bases for V and 0 bases for J; bases not matched to a gene: 5. The CDR3 is made up of 15 amino acids. The CDR3 sequence is CASSLGQLLSYEQYF. The CDR3 DNA is TGTGCCAGCAGCTTGGGACAGCTTCTCTCCTACGAGCAGTACTTC.

The rearrangement uses TRBV6-2 or TRBV6-3 and TRBJ2-7; perhaps TRBD2 as D (6 bases). CDR3 length equals 12 residues. CDR1 is MNHEY and CDR2 is SVGEGT in the germline V gene. Deletions cut 5 bases from V and 11 bases from J, with 16 bases between. The CDR3 DNA reads as TGTGCCAGCAGTACTCCCCCCGGCGGGGAGTACTTC. It codes for CASSTPPGGEYF.

This rearrangement joins TRBV10-3 to TRBJ1-4; D call uncertain. From germline, CDR1 is ENHRY and CDR2 SYGVKD. This CDR3 region has 16 residues. V lost 0 bases to trimming and J lost 2 bases, with 10 bases between them. The CDR3 DNA reads as TGTGCCATCAGTGAGTCGAACCCGGGGACTAATGAAAAACTGTTTTTT. It codes for CAISESNPGTNEKLFF.

The chain carries TRBV18 and TRBJ2-3; D not certain. The V end lost 4 bases, the J end lost 2 bases, and 4 bases lay between the germline ends. The CDR3 consists of 12 residues. Germline CDR1 is KGHSH and CDR2 is LQKENI. The CDR3 nucleotides read TGTGCCAGCTCACAGGACACAGATACGCAGTATTTT. Its protein is CASSQDTDTQYF.

This chain connects TRBV12-3 or TRBV12-4 to TRBJ1-2, with D hard to call. V was pared by 1 base and J by 4 bases, with 7 bases between. The CDR3 is 13 residues long. The CDR3 region has the DNA TGTGCCAGCAGTTTAGGCAGCATCTATGGCTACACCTTC. It encodes CASSLGSIYGYTF.

This clonotype came up many times. The limits of the CDR3 on the DNA are not certain, so only TCRdb's listed CDR3 is given. The rearrangement links TRBV21-1 to TRBJ2-1; the table gives TRBD1 as D, unverified against the DNA. TRBV21-1 is marked as a pseudogene. From its first to its last residue, the CDR3 has 13 amino acids. The CDR3 loop reads CASSVGPGNEQFF.

Only a few counts were recorded for this clonotype. This chain links TRBV29-1 with TRBJ2-3; TRBD1 aligns across 8 bases. Trimming at V came to 7 bases and at J to 5 bases, leaving 8 bases not matched to a gene. The CDR3 loop spans 13 amino acids. CDR1 is SQVTM and CDR2 is ANQGSEA in the germline V gene. The DNA of the CDR3 is TGCAGCGCCGGGACAGGCAATCAAGATACGCAGTATTTT. As protein: CSAGTGNQDTQYF.

This clonotype was picked up many times. The genes are TRBV4-2 and TRBJ2-1; D gene unclear. The V and J ends lost 4 bases and 0 bases respectively, with 10 bases between them. Germline lookup yields CDR1 LGHNA and CDR2 YNFKEQ. This CDR3 contains 15 residues. Here the CDR3 DNA reads TGTGCCAGCAGCCCAATTATGAGCTCCTACAATGAGCAGTTCTTC. This gives the protein CASSPIMSSYNEQFF.

This clonotype has more than one count but fewer than ten. The CDR3 protein is CATTGRFRTVQTRGTEAFF. The CDR3 DNA is TGTGCCACCACCGGCAGGTTCAGGACAGTACAGACCCGAGGGACTGAAGCTTTCTTT. The chain couples TRBV24-1 to TRBJ1-1; D possibly corresponds to TRBD1 (6 bases). Germline CDR1 KGHDR, CDR2 SFDVKD. The V gene lost 8 bases and the J gene lost 5 bases, with 32 bases spanning the gap. The CDR3 spans 19 residues.

This clonotype occurred many times. The rearrangement uses TRBV10-3 and TRBJ2-7; the D is unclear. Germline V gene lookup returns CDR1 ENHRY and CDR2 SYGVKD. V was pared by 7 bases and J by 5 bases, with 9 bases between. The CDR3 is made up of 11 amino acids. The CDR3 DNA reads as TGTGCCATCACTGATGACAACGAGCAGTACTTC. It encodes CAITDDNEQYF.

This sequence joins TRBV20-1 and TRBJ1-1, with D tentatively TRBD1 (6 bases). Per the germline V gene, CDR1 is DFQATT and CDR2 is SNEGSKA (reference sequence). Between the trimmed V and J ends, which lost 0 bases and 4 bases, there was a span of 12 bases. This CDR3 has 14 amino acids. DNA for the CDR3: TGCAGTGCTAGAGATCTTGGGGGGCTCACTGAAGCTTTCTTT. Protein: CSARDLGGLTEAFF.

Concerning this clonotype itself: Given a much more abundant clone one base away, this may be a read error. The chain links TRBV7-2 to TRBJ1-2, with TRBD1 as a possible D gene (5 bases). There are 14 residues in the CDR3. The V end lost 5 bases, the J end lost 6 bases, and 16 bases lay between the germline ends. CDR1 is SGHTA and CDR2 is FQGNSA in the germline V gene. In DNA form, the CDR3 reads TGTGCCAGCAGCACCAGGACCAAGGGGCATGGCTACACCTTC. Translation gives CASSTRTKGHGYTF.

The V call is TRBV12-3 or TRBV12-4, the J call TRBJ2-2; TRBD1 aligns across 9 bases. This CDR3 is built from 15 residues. Trimming took 4 bases from V and 5 from J; bases not matched to a gene: 5. In nucleotides, the CDR3 is TGTGCCAGCAGTTACCTCGACAGGGGGACCGGGGAGCTGTTTTTT. Its translation is CASSYLDRGTGELFF.

The chain has TRBV2 and TRBJ1-2; D remains unclear. Germline CDR1 reads SNHLY; CDR2 reads FYNNEI. The CDR3 totals 14 residues. Trimming stripped 4 bases from V and 4 bases from J, with 13 bases between. This CDR3 reads CASSVADTGYGYTF. The CDR3 nucleotides read TGTGCCAGCAGTGTGGCTGACACCGGCTATGGCTACACCTTC.

The rearrangement joins TRBV10-3 to TRBJ2-3; D ambiguous. Germline V gene lookup returns CDR1 ENHRY and CDR2 SYGVKD. The length of the CDR3 is 15 residues. V was shortened by 4 bases and J by 0 bases, with 11 bases between the two germline ends. CDR3 protein: CAISARTASTDTQYF. CDR3 nucleotides: TGTGCCATCAGTGCGCGCACAGCTAGCACAGATACGCAGTATTTT.

This clonotype has at least ten counts. The rearrangement uses TRBV13 and TRBJ2-7; 11 nucleotides agree with TRBD1. This CDR3 spans 16 amino acids. The V gene's germline CDR1 is PRHDT and CDR2 FYEKMQ (reference sequence). Trimming took 2 bases from V and 0 from J; bases not matched to a gene: 3. The CDR3 DNA reads as TGTGCCAGCAGCTTAATCGGGACAGGGGGCTCCTACGAGCAGTACTTC. Its protein is CASSLIGTGGSYEQYF. Combining the CDR3 with reference TRBV13 and TRBJ2-7 gives the whole variable domain AAGVIQSPRHLIKEKRETATLKCYPIPRHDTVYWYQQGPGQDPQFLISFYEKMQSDKGSIPDRFSAQQFSDYHSELNMSSLELGDSALYFCASSLIGTGGSYEQYFGPGTRLTVT.

This clonotype was detected ten times or more. This chain connects TRBV29-1 to TRBJ1-1, with 8 bases matching TRBD1. This CDR3 has 14 amino acids. Germline lookup yields CDR1 SQVTM and CDR2 ANQGSEA. V lost 7 bases and J lost 4; bases outside the gene matches: 11. DNA for the CDR3: TGCAGCGCCGTAGAAGACAGGGGCGGCACTGAAGCTTTCTTT. This codes for CSAVEDRGGTEAFF.

This clonotype was observed a few times. The V gene is TRBV20-1, the J gene TRBJ1-2, with D tentatively TRBD1 (5 bases). The CDR3 extends over 13 amino acids. Germline V gene data show CDR1 as DFQATT and CDR2 as SNEGSKA (reference sequence). The V gene lost 0 bases and the J gene lost 8 bases, with 13 bases spanning the gap. The CDR3, as DNA: TGCAGTGCTAGAGATCACGGGGGGAACGGCTACACCTTC. This sequence encodes CSARDHGGNGYTF.